This entry lists 6 T cell receptor beta chains sequenced from one sample in a study of blood T cell repertoires in COVID-19 (dated by TCRdb to 2018 to 2021). Libraries were constructed by the immunoSEQ multiplex PCR assay. Not all clones reach the TCRdb copy of this immuneACCESS table, which keeps in-frame sequences only. Checked studies attribute under half of the gap to unresolved V genes and leave the rest unexplained. The table for this sample lists 150,000 to 200,000 clones; around 80% of them were counted only once. The top ten constitute roughly 2.8% of the sample. Sequencing was performed on peripheral blood. Receptors originate from a woman older than 75 with active or convalescent COVID-19.

The chain combines TRBV4-1 with TRBJ1-1; D remains unclear. This CDR3 is 14 amino acids long. Trimming cost V 6 bases and J 4 bases, with 15 bases left between them. Germline CDR1 is MGHRA and CDR2 is YSYEKL. The CDR3 DNA reads as TGCGCCAGCAGTATAAGGGTGGGGAGCACTGAAGCTTTCTTT. Protein product: CASSIRVGSTEAFF.

This clone has only one observation. The chain is built from TRBV4-1 and TRBJ2-1, with D tentatively TRBD1 (5 bases). Germline-derived CDR1 and CDR2 are MGHRA and YSYEKL. CDR3 size: 17 residues. Trimming shortened V by 1 base and J by 0 bases, and 13 bases separated the two germline ends. The CDR3 spells CASSQGPQGLSYNEQFF. The CDR3 DNA reads as TGCGCCAGCAGCCAAGGCCCTCAGGGTCTCTCCTACAATGAGCAGTTCTTC.

The sample holds a few counts of this clone. The CDR3: CASSQDLVRYEQYF. CDR3 sequence (DNA): TGTGCCAGCAGCCAAGATCTCGTCAGATACGAGCAGTACTTC. The V call is TRBV4-2, the J call TRBJ2-7; the D is unclear. This CDR3 is built from 14 residues. CDR1 LGHNA and CDR2 YNFKEQ come from the germline V gene. Trimming stripped 0 bases from V and 4 bases from J, with 10 bases between.

The gene calls are TRBV13 and TRBJ1-3, with 9 bases identical to TRBD1. Germline trimming cut 6 bases from V and 8 bases from J; bases unmatched to any gene: 11. CDR1 is PRHDT and CDR2 is FYEKMQ in the germline V gene (reference sequence). The CDR3 is 15 amino acids. DNA for the CDR3: TGTGCCAGCAGAGAAACCCGGACAGGGGAGGACACCATATATTTT. This translates into CASRETRTGEDTIYF.

The chain couples TRBV4-3 to TRBJ2-7; D is possibly TRBD1 (5 bases). V was shortened by 0 bases and J by 2 bases, with 14 bases between the two germline ends. CDR3 length equals 16 residues. Germline V lookup: CDR1 LGHNA, CDR2 YSLEER. For the CDR3, the DNA is TGCGCCAGCAGCCAAGATGATGGCAGGGATCCCTACGAGCAGTACTTC. Translation gives CASSQDDGRDPYEQYF.

V and J are TRBV28 and TRBJ2-1; 11 bases map to TRBD2. CDR1 is MDHEN, CDR2 SYDVKM, per germline. Trimming removed 5 bases from V and 9 bases from J; junction bases left unmatched: 12. The CDR3 has 16 residues. The DNA of the CDR3 is TGTGCCAGCAGTACGATAGCGGGGGGGCGTCTTGGTGAGCAGTTCTTC. It yields the protein CASSTIAGGRLGEQFF.